This TCR beta chain was sequenced during a study of blood T cell repertoires in COVID-19. Study-wide context: Spain, Italy and the United States supplied samples that represented acute and convalescent COVID-19.

As processed by the authors: Quantification of nucleated cells was approximated via reference gene primer amplification. TCRdb's copy holds only in-frame clones and misses some; the assay was immunoSEQ multiplex PCR. Clone size and the V and J calls come from that table; the DNA yielded D and trimming. The data contain about 150,000 clones, approximately 78% of them seen just once; the ten biggest clones take up around 15%. The TCR originated in a human donor with acute or convalescent COVID-19. The donor label of this sample is uncertain. Sample: peripheral blood.

CDR3 bases: TGCGCCAGCGCCATAACTCGAGAGATAAACACTGAAGCTTTCTTT. Translated: CASAITREINTEAFF. J is TRBJ1-1 and V is TRBV5-1, with no clear D. The V and J ends lost 7 bases and 2 bases respectively, with 18 bases between them. This CDR3 contains 15 residues. The germline V gene has CDR1 SGHRS and CDR2 YFSETQ.